The rows below give T cell receptor beta chains drawn from one sample of a study of blood T cell repertoires in COVID-19. Sequenced by immunoSEQ multiplex PCR; TCRdb stores in-frame clones only, minus some. The sample consists of 140,000 or so clones, 80% to 90% of them appearing once. The sample comprised PBMCs or T cells enriched from blood (not recorded which). Receptors originate from a man aged 55-75 years who had recovered from COVID-19. CDR3s include the opening cysteine and the closing phenylalanine or tryptophan. A D gene is named only where the DNA matches it firmly. The listing skips clone size in some rows; elsewhere it reads once, few, many or a size class.

abundance	v_gene	j_gene	d_gene	CDR3nt	CDR3aa
.	TRBV30	TRBJ1-5	.	TGTGCCTGGAGTGGAGGTACGGAGCAGCCCCAGCATTTT	CAWSGGTEQPQHF
.	TRBV18	TRBJ2-5	TRBD2	TGTGCCAGCTGTTTAGCGGGGGGCACGGAGACCCAGTACTTC	CASCLAGGTETQYF
.	TRBV7-3	TRBJ2-1	.	TGTGCCAGCAGCTTAAAGGTGACTATCAATGAGCAGTTCTTC	CASSLKVTINEQFF
many	TRBV15	TRBJ2-1	TRBD1	TGTGCCACCGCCCGGGACAGGGGCGATGAGCAGTTCTTC	CATARDRGDEQFF
.	TRBV6-5	TRBJ2-3	TRBD1	TGTGCCACCGGGGGACAGGGGTCAGATACGCAGTATTTT	CATGGQGSDTQYF
.	TRBV28	TRBJ1-5	.	TGTGCCAGCAGCGTGGGGGGTCTTGGGCAGCCCCAGCATTTT	CASSVGGLGQPQHF
.	TRBV5-1	TRBJ1-1	.	TGCGCCAGCAGCTTGGCGCCGGGGGTCGGCACTGAAGCTTTCTTT	CASSLAPGVGTEAFF
.	TRBV19	TRBJ2-1	TRBD2	TGTGCCAGTAAGGGACTAGCGGGCATCTCCTACAATGAGCAGTTCTTC	CASKGLAGISYNEQFF
once	TRBV10-1	TRBJ2-1	TRBD1	TGCGCCAGCAGTGACGGGACAGTATCTGAGCAGTTCTTC	CASSDGTVSEQFF
.	TRBV7-9	TRBJ1-2	.	TGTGCCAGCAGCTTAGCGCTTCGCTCGGGGAAAGATGGCTACACCTTC	CASSLALRSGKDGYTF
.	TRBV7-9	TRBJ1-1	.	TGTGCCAGCAGCTCCGCCAACGGAGGGTTGGGGAACACTGAAGCTTTCTTT	CASSSANGGLGNTEAFF
.	TRBV19	TRBJ1-6	.	TGTGCCAGTACGGACAGCCGGGGTTCACCCCTCCACTTT	CASTDSRGSPLHF
.	TRBV18	TRBJ2-7	.	TGTGCCAGCTCACCAGACAACTCCTACGAGCAGTACTTC	CASSPDNSYEQYF
.	TRBV2	TRBJ2-7	.	TGTGCCAGTCAGGGTACGATCGGCGAGCAGTACTTC	CASQGTIGEQYF
.	TRBV7-9	TRBJ2-7	.	TGTGCCAGCAGCTCATCAGTGGGGACAAGAGAGAAGCAGTACTTC	CASSSSVGTREKQYF
.	TRBV6-5	TRBJ1-2	TRBD1	TGTGCCAGCAGTTACTCCGGGACAGGGGAGGGCTACACCTTC	CASSYSGTGEGYTF
once	TRBV5-4	TRBJ1-3	.	TGTGCCAGCAGCTTGTCAACCCGGGGGGCAGGAAACACCATATATTTT	CASSLSTRGAGNTIYF
.	TRBV28	TRBJ2-6	.	TGTGCCAGCAGTCCAAGAGTCGCCCGGGGTGGCTCTGGGGCCAACGTCCTGACTTTC	CASSPRVARGGSGANVLTF
.	TRBV4-1	TRBJ2-3	TRBD1	TGCGCCAGCAGCCAAGGCGGGGACAGGGGAGATACGCAGTATTTT	CASSQGGDRGDTQYF
.	TRBV28	TRBJ2-7	.	TGTGCCAGCATTGGGGAGAGGTCGGGCGAGCAGTACTTC	CASIGERSGEQYF
.	TRBV10-3	TRBJ2-3	TRBD2	TGTGCCACCGGGACTAGCGGGGACCCAGATACGCAGTATTTT	CATGTSGDPDTQYF
.	TRBV25-1	TRBJ2-7	TRBD1	TGTGCCAGCAGCCCGGACAGGGGGTTCTACGAGCAGTACTTC	CASSPDRGFYEQYF
.	TRBV3-1/TRBV3-2	TRBJ2-1	.	TGTGCCAGCAGCCAAAGGGCGGGTGAGCAGTTCTTC	CASSQRAGEQFF
.	TRBV5-5	TRBJ2-7	TRBD1	TGTGCCAGCAGCGCTGGGACAGCGAGGGAGCAGTACTTC	CASSAGTAREQYF
.	TRBV20-1	TRBJ1-5	.	TGCAGTGCTGTCTCTAGTCAGCCCCAGCATTTT	CSAVSSQPQHF
.	TRBV19	TRBJ2-7	TRBD2	TGTGCCAGTAGTATGTCACTAGCGGGATTTGCCTACGAGCAGTACTTC	CASSMSLAGFAYEQYF
.	TRBV27	TRBJ1-4	.	TGTGCCAGCAGGAACCTGGGAGGGACTAATGAAAAACTGTTTTTT	CASRNLGGTNEKLFF
.	TRBV12-3/TRBV12-4	TRBJ2-5	.	TGTGCCAGCAGTTTCCGGGGTGGAGAGACCCAGTACTTC	CASSFRGGETQYF
.	TRBV24-1	TRBJ1-1	TRBD1	TGTGCCACCAGTGAGTCAGGGGGGAACACTGAAGCTTTCTTT	CATSESGGNTEAFF
.	TRBV19	TRBJ2-2	.	TGTGCCAGTAGAGGGACACGGGGAAGGAGTGACACCGGGGAGCTGTTTTTT	CASRGTRGRSDTGELFF
.	TRBV5-4	TRBJ2-2	TRBD2	TGTGCCAGCAGCTCAACTAGCGGGAGTATGGTCGGGGAGCTGTTTTTT	CASSSTSGSMVGELFF